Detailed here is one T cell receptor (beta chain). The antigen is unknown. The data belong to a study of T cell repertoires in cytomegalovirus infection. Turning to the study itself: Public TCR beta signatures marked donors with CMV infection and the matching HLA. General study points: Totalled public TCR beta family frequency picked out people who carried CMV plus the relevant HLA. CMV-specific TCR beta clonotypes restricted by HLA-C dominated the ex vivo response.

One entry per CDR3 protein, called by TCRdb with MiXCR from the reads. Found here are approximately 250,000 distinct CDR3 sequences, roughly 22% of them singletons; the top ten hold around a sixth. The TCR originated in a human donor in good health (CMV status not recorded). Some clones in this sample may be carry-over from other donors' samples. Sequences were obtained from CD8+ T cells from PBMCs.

The CDR3: CASSPEGTYGYTF. CDR3 DNA: TGTGCCAGCAGCCCGGAAGGGACTTATGGCTACACCTTC. This chain links TRBV28 with TRBJ1-2; maybe TRBD1 (5 bases). The V end lost 6 bases, the J end lost 5 bases, and 13 bases lay between the germline ends. This CDR3 has 13 amino acids. The germline V gene encodes CDR1 MDHEN and CDR2 SYDVKM.